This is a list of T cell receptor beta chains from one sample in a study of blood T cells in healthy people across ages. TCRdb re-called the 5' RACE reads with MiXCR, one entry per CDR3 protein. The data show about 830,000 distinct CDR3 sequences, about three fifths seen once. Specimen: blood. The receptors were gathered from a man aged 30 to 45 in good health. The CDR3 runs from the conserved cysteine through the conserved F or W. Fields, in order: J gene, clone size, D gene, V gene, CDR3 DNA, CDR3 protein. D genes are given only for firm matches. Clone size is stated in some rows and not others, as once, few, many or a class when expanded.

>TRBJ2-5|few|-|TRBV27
TGTGCCAGCAGTTGGGGCAGCGGTGGCCAAGAGACCCAGTACTTC
CASSWGSGGQETQYF
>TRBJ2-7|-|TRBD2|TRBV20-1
TGCAGTGCTAGAGATTGGACTAGCGGGAACTACGAGCAGTACTTC
CSARDWTSGNYEQYF
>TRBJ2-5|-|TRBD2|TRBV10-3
TGTGCCATCAGTGCAGGGACTAGCATCTGGAATGAGCAGTACTTC
CAISAGTSIWNEQYF
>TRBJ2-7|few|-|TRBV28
TGTGCCAGCAGTTTGACGGCGCCAGGGGAGGCCTACGAGCAGTACTTC
CASSLTAPGEAYEQYF
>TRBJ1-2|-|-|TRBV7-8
TGTGCCAGCAGCCCCAAATCGACAGGACATCCACTCTATGGCTACACCTTC
CASSPKSTGHPLYGYTF
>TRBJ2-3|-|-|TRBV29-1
TGCAGCGTTGCAGTAGATACGCAGTATTTT
CSVAVDTQYF
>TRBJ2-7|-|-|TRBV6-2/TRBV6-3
TGTGCCAGCAGTGACCTGGTGGTTCCCTACGAGCAGTACTTC
CASSDLVVPYEQYF
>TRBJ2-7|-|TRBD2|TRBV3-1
TGTGCCAGTACTAGCGGGAGGGGTTGGGAGCAGTACTTC
CASTSGRGWEQYF
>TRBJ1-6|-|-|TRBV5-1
TGCGCCGGCATGGAGGGCCTCAATGCAGAAGTTTCACCCCTCCACTTT
CAGMEGLNAEVSPLHF
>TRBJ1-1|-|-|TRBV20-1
TGCAGTGCTAGTAATGAGCAGAACACTGAAGCTTTCTTT
CSASNEQNTEAFF
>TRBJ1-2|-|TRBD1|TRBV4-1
TGCGCCAGCAGCCGGGACAGTACCTATGGCTACACCTTC
CASSRDSTYGYTF
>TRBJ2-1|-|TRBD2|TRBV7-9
TGTGCCAGCAGTCCCCGGGTGGGAGGGGCGAAGGATGAGCAGTTCTTC
CASSPRVGGAKDEQFF
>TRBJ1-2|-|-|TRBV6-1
TGTGCCAGCAGTGCGGCCTGGAGCTATGGCTACACCTTC
CASSAAWSYGYTF
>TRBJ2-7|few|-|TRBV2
TGTGCCAGCAGTTACACCCCCGAGCAGTACTTC
CASSYTPEQYF
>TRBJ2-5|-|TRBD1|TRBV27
TGTGCCAGCAGTTTAAACAGGGGTAGAGAGACCCAGTACTTC
CASSLNRGRETQYF
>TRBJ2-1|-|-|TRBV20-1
TGCAGTGCTAGAGATTTAGCTAGCGAGAGGAATGAGCAGTTCTTC
CSARDLASERNEQFF
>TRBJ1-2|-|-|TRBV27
TGTGCCAGCAGTAGGGGAGACAGGAATGGCTACACCTTC
CASSRGDRNGYTF